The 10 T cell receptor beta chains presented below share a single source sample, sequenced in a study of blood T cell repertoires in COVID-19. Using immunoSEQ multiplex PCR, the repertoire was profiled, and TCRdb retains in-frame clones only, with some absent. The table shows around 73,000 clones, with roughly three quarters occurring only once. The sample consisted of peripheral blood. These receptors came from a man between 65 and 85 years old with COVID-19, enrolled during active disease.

Here the CDR3 DNA reads TGTGCCAGCAGCACACACAGGGGGACCATCTCTGGGGCCAACGTCCTGACTTTC. It encodes CASSTHRGTISGANVLTF. The V gene is TRBV7-9, the J gene TRBJ2-6, with 8 bases fitting TRBD1. J was trimmed by 0 bases and V by 5 bases; bases with no gene match: 9. Germline CDR1 reads SEHNR; CDR2 reads FQNEAQ (reference sequence). This CDR3 contains 18 residues.

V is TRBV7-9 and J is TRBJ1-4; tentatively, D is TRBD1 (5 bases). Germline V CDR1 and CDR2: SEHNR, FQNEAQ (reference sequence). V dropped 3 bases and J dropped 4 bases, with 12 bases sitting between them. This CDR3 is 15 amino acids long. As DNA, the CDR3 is TGTGCCAGCAGCTTTAGTGGGGACTTTAATGAAAAACTGTTTTTT. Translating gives CASSFSGDFNEKLFF.

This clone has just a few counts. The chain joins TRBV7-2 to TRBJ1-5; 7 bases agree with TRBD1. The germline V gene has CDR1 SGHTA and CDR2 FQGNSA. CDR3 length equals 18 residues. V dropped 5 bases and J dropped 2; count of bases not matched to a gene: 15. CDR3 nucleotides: TGTGCCAGCAGCCCTGCCCCATACAGGGGTCGCGGCAATCAGCCCCAGCATTTT. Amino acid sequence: CASSPAPYRGRGNQPQHF.

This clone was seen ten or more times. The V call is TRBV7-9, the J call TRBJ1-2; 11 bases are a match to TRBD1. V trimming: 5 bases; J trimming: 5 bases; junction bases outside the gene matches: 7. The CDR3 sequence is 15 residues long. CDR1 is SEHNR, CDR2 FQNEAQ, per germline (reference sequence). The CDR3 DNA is TGTGCCAGCAGCATTGGGACAGGGGGAGGGTATGGCTACACCTTC. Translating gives CASSIGTGGGYGYTF.

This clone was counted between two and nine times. CDR3 coding DNA: TGTGCCACCAGCAGAGATCTATTGGCGGACTATGGCTACACCTTC. Protein sequence: CATSRDLLADYGYTF. This chain links TRBV15 with TRBJ1-2; D gene ambiguous. Germline V lookup: CDR1 LNHNV, CDR2 YYDKDF (reference sequence). This CDR3 is 15 amino acids long. The ends were cut back, 0 bases at V and 3 bases at J, with 11 bases in the middle. The whole variable domain, remainder taken from reference TRBV15 and TRBJ1-2, is DAMVIQNPRYQVTQFGKPVTLSCSQTLNHNVMYWYQQKSSQAPKLLFHYYDKDFNNEADTPDNFQSRRPNTSFCFLDIRSPGLGDTAMYLCATSRDLLADYGYTFGSGTRLTVV.

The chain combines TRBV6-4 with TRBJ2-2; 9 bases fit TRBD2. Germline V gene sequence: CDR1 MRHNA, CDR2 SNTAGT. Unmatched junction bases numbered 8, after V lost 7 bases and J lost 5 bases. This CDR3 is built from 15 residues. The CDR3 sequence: CASNRSGSFTGELFF. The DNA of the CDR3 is TGTGCCAGCAATCGTAGCGGGAGCTTTACCGGGGAGCTGTTTTTT.

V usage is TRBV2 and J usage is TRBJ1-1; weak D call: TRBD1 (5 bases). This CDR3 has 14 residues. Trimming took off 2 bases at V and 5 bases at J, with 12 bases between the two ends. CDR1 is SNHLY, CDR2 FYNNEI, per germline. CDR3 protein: CASSELEGRTEAFF. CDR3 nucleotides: TGTGCCAGCAGTGAACTGGAGGGGAGAACTGAAGCTTTCTTT. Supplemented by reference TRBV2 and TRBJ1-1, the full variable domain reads EPEVTQTPSHQVTQMGQEVILRCVPISNHLYFYWYRQILGQKVEFLVSFYNNEISEKSEIFDDQFSVERPDGSNFTLKIRSTKLEDSAMYFCASSELEGRTEAFFGQGTRLTVV.

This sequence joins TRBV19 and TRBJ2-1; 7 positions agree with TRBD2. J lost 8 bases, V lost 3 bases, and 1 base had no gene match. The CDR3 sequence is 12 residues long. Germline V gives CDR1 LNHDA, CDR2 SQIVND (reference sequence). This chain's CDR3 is CASSMLADEQFF. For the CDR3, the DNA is TGTGCCAGTAGTATGCTAGCGGATGAGCAGTTCTTC.

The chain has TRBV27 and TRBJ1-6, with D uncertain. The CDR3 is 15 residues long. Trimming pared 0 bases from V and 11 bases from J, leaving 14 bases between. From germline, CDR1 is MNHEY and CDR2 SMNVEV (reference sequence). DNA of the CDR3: TGTGCCAGCAGTTTATCGGGCAATGGTATGACACCCCTCCACTTT. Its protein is CASSLSGNGMTPLHF.

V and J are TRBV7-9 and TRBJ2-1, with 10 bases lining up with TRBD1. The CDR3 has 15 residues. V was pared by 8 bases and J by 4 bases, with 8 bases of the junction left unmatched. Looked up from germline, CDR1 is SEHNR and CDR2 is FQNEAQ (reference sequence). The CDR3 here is CASGQGVLSYNEQFF. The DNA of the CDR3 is TGTGCCAGCGGACAGGGGGTCCTCTCGTACAATGAGCAGTTCTTC.